The 17 T cell receptor beta chains presented below share a single source sample, sequenced in a study of cytomegalovirus exposure and HLA in healthy donors. With 60 Vbeta and 13 Jbeta primers, the PCR was carried out. Assay used: immunoSEQ multiplex PCR; TCRdb lists only in-frame clones, some missing. The sample shows 150,000 to 200,000 clones, about 88% of them seen only once. Sequenced sample: PBMCs. The receptors stem from a woman under 30 in good health and CMV-seronegative.

The chain uses TRBV28 and TRBJ1-1, with D perhaps TRBD1 (5 bases). Germline CDR1 is MDHEN and CDR2 is SYDVKM. The CDR3 has 15 residues. V was shortened by 5 bases and J by 2 bases, with 15 bases between the two germline ends. CDR3 protein: CASSPHGAGNTEAFF. Written as DNA, the CDR3 is TGTGCCAGCAGTCCCCATGGGGCCGGTAACACTGAAGCTTTCTTT.

This clone has just a few counts. The genes are TRBV4-1 and TRBJ1-1, with D unclear. V shed 2 bases and J shed 1 base, with 11 bases lying between them. Germline loops: CDR1 MGHRA, CDR2 YSYEKL. The CDR3 has 15 amino acids. DNA of the CDR3: TGCGCCAGCAGCCAAACCGAGACGGGGAACACTGAAGCTTTCTTT. Protein: CASSQTETGNTEAFF.

The CDR3 bases are TGTGCCAGCTCCCAGGGACAGGACTATGGCTACACCTTC. This codes for CASSQGQDYGYTF. The V and J genes are TRBV18 and TRBJ1-2; 8 bases agree with TRBD1. The CDR3 is 13 residues long. Per germline, CDR1 KGHSH and CDR2 LQKENI. Trimming cost V 6 bases and J 3 bases; bases outside gene matches: 3.

This chain links TRBV6-1 with TRBJ1-5, with a possible D match to TRBD1 (5 bases). The CDR3 loop spans 14 amino acids. The germline V and J ends were trimmed by 3 bases and 5 bases, with 11 bases remaining between them. CDR1 and CDR2 (germline): MNHNS, SASEGT. CDR3 nucleotide sequence: TGTGCCAGCAGTGATGGGGGAGGAGATCAGCCCCAGCATTTT. Residues: CASSDGGGDQPQHF.

The gene calls are TRBV15 and TRBJ2-1; D possibly corresponds to TRBD1 (6 bases). The germline CDR1 and CDR2 sequences are LNHNV and YYDKDF (reference sequence). Trimming stripped 11 bases from V and 4 bases from J, with 12 bases between. The CDR3 length is 12 residues. CDR3 coding DNA: TGTGCCTCCTCGGGGACATACAATGAGCAGTTCTTC. This codes for CASSGTYNEQFF.

CDR3 nucleotides: TGTGCCAGCAGCTACGGACAGGGAGGTTCACCCCTCCACTTT. Protein: CASSYGQGGSPLHF. V and J are TRBV5-4 and TRBJ1-6, with 8 bases aligning to TRBD1. Losses at the gene ends were 3 bases for V and 9 bases for J; bases not matched to a gene: 5. This CDR3 contains 14 residues. Germline CDR1 reads SGHNT; CDR2 reads YYREEE (reference sequence).

As regards this clone: Distinct nucleotide sequences in the sample also encode this CDR3. This chain connects TRBV5-1 to TRBJ2-2; D might be TRBD2 (5 bases). Between the trimmed V and J ends, which lost 4 bases and 8 bases, there was a span of 12 bases. The CDR3 has 13 residues. Germline V CDR1 and CDR2: SGHRS, YFSETQ. CDR3 loop: CASSPSGTGELFF. DNA for the CDR3: TGCGCCAGCAGCCCCAGCGGAACAGGGGAGCTGTTTTTT.

This rearrangement joins TRBV6-1 to TRBJ1-2, with D possibly matching TRBD1 (5 bases). This CDR3 has 14 amino acids. Per the germline V gene, CDR1 is MNHNS and CDR2 is SASEGT. V was trimmed by 8 bases and J by 4 bases, leaving 17 bases between them. CDR3 in amino acids: CASGQHGGTYGYTF. The CDR3 DNA follows: TGTGCCAGCGGCCAACATGGGGGGACCTATGGCTACACCTTC.

The chain joins TRBV28 to TRBJ1-6; D unclear. V lost 5 bases, J lost 3 bases, and 17 bases lay in between. CDR1 is MDHEN, CDR2 SYDVKM, per germline. The CDR3 is 17 amino acids. The CDR3 DNA follows: TGTGCCAGCAGTCCGACAATGCCGGGGATCTATAATTCACCCCTCCACTTT. Translating gives CASSPTMPGIYNSPLHF.

The chain combines TRBV9 with TRBJ2-5, with TRBD1 matching 7 bases. The V gene end was trimmed by 4 bases and the J gene end by 2 bases; junction bases not matched to a gene: 8. CDR1 is SGDLS, CDR2 YYNGEE, per germline. This CDR3 is built from 15 residues. The CDR3 loop reads CASSRSGTAQETQYF. CDR3 DNA sequence: TGTGCCAGCAGCCGCTCCGGGACAGCTCAAGAGACCCAGTACTTC.

The gene calls are TRBV28 and TRBJ1-2; D is ambiguous. Trimming pared 6 bases from V and 4 bases from J, leaving 6 bases between. The CDR3 has 11 amino acids. Germline-derived CDR1 and CDR2 are MDHEN and SYDVKM. CDR3 in DNA: TGTGCCAGCAGGGGCGCCTATGGCTACACCTTC. It codes for CASRGAYGYTF.

The gene calls are TRBV30 and TRBJ2-2, with D perhaps TRBD1 (5 bases). This CDR3 is 14 amino acids long. V lost 1 base, J lost 6 bases, and 12 bases lay in between. The germline V gene encodes CDR1 GTSNPN and CDR2 SVGIG (reference sequence). CDR3 nucleotide sequence: TGTGCCTGGAGTGGGGGCCCCGTGGCCGGGGAGCTGTTTTTT. Amino acid sequence: CAWSGGPVAGELFF.

The chain couples TRBV18 to TRBJ1-5; possible D gene TRBD1, 5 bases. CDR3 length: 14 amino acids. V lost 6 bases to trimming and J lost 6 bases, with 15 bases between them. CDR1 is KGHSH and CDR2 is LQKENI in the germline V gene. The CDR3 here is CASSPDSRTQPQHF. In nucleotides, the CDR3 is TGTGCCAGCTCGCCCGACAGCAGAACTCAGCCCCAGCATTTT.

This chain connects TRBV11-3 to TRBJ1-2; D call uncertain. V lost 0 bases and J 4 bases, leaving 15 bases between the germline ends. The germline gives CDR1 SGHNT, CDR2 YENEEA. The CDR3 consists of 16 residues. The CDR3 DNA reads as TGTGCCAGCAGCTTAGATGAACTCCCTTCAAGCTATGGCTACACCTTC. As protein: CASSLDELPSSYGYTF.

There are a few counts of this clone. The rearrangement uses TRBV6-6 and TRBJ2-7; TRBD2 aligns across 8 bases. The CDR3 consists of 14 residues. The junction had 9 bases not matched to a gene; V was cut back by 5 bases and J by 6 bases. Germline loops: CDR1 MNHNY, CDR2 SVGAGI (reference sequence). The CDR3 spells CASSTAGEGGEQYF. CDR3 bases: TGTGCCAGCAGTACAGCGGGAGAAGGGGGCGAGCAGTACTTC.

This rearrangement joins TRBV9 to TRBJ1-3; D perhaps matches TRBD1 (6 bases). Trimming took 7 bases from V and 0 from J, leaving 11 bases between them. Germline lookup yields CDR1 SGDLS and CDR2 YYNGEE. The CDR3 runs to 14 residues. The CDR3 reads CASSRQVSGNTIYF. The CDR3 bases are TGTGCCAGCTCACGACAGGTCTCTGGAAACACCATATATTTT.

V is TRBV6-5 and J is TRBJ2-7; 11 bases fit TRBD1. The trim removed 2 bases at V and 5 bases at J, leaving 5 bases unmatched. Germline V CDR1 and CDR2: MNHEY, SVGAGI. This CDR3 is 15 amino acids long. CDR3 in DNA: TGTGCCAGCAGTTACGCCGGGACAGGGGGAAACGAGCAGTACTTC. Its translation: CASSYAGTGGNEQYF.